This TCR beta chain comes out of a study of identical twins' blood T cells. Source study methods: Each donor had about 85,000 to nearly 500,000 clonotypes. TCRdb re-called the 5' RACE reads with MiXCR, one entry per CDR3 protein. The V and J calls follow TCRdb's processing rather than the paper's. The profile covers roughly 380,000 distinct CDR3 sequences, with under 30% appearing a single time and about 6% taken by the ten largest. Six healthy women, forming three identical twin pairs, donated samples. The three twin pairs were reared together, likely meeting the same infections. Unmatched junction bases numbered 4, after V lost 4 bases and J lost 1 base. The CDR3 spans 16 residues. Germline CDR1 is SGHVS and CDR2 is FNYEAQ. Of note for this clonotype: What it binds is not known.

Study-wide findings and caveats: Mainly, cloneset size products determined shared clonotypes, twins included.

The receptor was derived from a woman aged 18 to 49 in good health. Sequencing input: PBMCs. The chain links TRBV7-6 to TRBJ2-1, with TRBD2 matching 10 bases. CDR3 nucleotides: TGTGCCAGCAGCTCCATAGCGGGAGGTTCCTACAATGAGCAGTTCTTC. Its translation: CASSSIAGGSYNEQFF. Supplemented by reference TRBV7-6 and TRBJ2-1, the full variable domain reads GAGVSQSPRYKVTKRGQDVALRCDPISGHVSLYWYRQALGQGPEFLTYFNYEAQQDKSGLPNDRFSAERPEGSISTLTIQRTEQRDSAMYRCASSSIAGGSYNEQFFGPGTRLTVL.